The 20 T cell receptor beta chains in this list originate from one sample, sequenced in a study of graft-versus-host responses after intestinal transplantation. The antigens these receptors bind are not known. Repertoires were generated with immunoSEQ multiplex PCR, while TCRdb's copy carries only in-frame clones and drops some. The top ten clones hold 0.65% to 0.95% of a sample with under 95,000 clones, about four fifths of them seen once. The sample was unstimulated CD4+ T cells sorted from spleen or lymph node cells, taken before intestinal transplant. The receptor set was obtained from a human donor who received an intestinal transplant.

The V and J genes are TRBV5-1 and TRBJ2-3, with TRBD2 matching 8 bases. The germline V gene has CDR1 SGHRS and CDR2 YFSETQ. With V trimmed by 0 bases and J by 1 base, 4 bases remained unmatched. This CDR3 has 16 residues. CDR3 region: CASSLGISGGTDTQYF. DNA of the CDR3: TGCGCCAGCAGCTTGGGGATTAGCGGGGGCACAGATACGCAGTATTTT.

The CDR3 bases are TGTGCCAGTAGTATCCCGCGCGGGGGTGGTAATTCACCCCTCCACTTT. This codes for CASSIPRGGGNSPLHF. V usage is TRBV19 and J usage is TRBJ1-6; the D gene is possibly TRBD1 (5 bases). There are 16 residues in the CDR3. With 3 bases removed from V and 6 bases from J, the gap between germline ends came to 15 bases. Germline V gives CDR1 LNHDA, CDR2 SQIVND (reference sequence).

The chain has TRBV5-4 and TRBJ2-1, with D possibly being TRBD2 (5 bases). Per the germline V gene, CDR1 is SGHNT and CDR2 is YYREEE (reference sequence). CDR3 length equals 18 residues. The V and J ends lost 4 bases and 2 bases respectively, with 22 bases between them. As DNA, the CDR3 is TGTGCCAGCAGCCCAAAGAAAGATGGGAGTACGCCCTACAATGAGCAGTTCTTC. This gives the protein CASSPKKDGSTPYNEQFF.

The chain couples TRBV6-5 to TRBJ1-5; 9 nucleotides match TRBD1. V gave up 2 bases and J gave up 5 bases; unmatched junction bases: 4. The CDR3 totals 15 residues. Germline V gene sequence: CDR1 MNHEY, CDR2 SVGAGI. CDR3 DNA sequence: TGTGCCAGCAGTTACAGCTGGACAGGGGATCAGCCCCAGCATTTT. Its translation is CASSYSWTGDQPQHF.

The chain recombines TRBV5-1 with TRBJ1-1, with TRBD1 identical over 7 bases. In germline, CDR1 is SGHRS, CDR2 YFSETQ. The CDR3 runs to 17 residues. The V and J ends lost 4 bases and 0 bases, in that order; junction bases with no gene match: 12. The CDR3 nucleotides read TGCGCCAGCAGCGCAAAGATACGGGACAGCTTGAACACTGAAGCTTTCTTT. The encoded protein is CASSAKIRDSLNTEAFF.

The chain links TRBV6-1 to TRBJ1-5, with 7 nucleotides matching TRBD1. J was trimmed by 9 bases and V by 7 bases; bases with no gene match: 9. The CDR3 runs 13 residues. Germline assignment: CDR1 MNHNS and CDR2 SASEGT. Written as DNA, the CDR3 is TGTGCCAGCACTCCCGACAGGGTGCCGCCCCAGCATTTT. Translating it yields CASTPDRVPPQHF.

CDR3 sequence (DNA): TGTGCCAGCAGTTTAGGGAGTGGGCTAGCGGAAGAGACCCAGTACTTC. Amino acid sequence: CASSLGSGLAEETQYF. The chain combines TRBV27 with TRBJ2-5; TRBD2 agrees at 7 bases. Germline CDR1 and CDR2: MNHEY and SMNVEV (reference sequence). CDR3 length: 16 amino acids. With 2 bases clipped from V and 3 bases from J, the junction kept 9 bases outside the gene matches.

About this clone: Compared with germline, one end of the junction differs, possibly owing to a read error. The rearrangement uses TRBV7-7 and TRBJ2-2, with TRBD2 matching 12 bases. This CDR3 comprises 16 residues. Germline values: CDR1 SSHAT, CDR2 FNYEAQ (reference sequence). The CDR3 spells CASSLRLAGEPGELFF. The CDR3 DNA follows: TGTGCTAGCAGCTTAAGACTAGCGGGAGAACCCGGGGAGCTGTTTTTT.

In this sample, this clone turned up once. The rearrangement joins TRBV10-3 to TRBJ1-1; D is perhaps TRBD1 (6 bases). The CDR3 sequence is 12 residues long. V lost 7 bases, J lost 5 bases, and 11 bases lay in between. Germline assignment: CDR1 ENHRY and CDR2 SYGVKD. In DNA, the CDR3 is TGTGCCATCAACCGGGACAATACTGAAGCTTTCTTT. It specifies CAINRDNTEAFF.

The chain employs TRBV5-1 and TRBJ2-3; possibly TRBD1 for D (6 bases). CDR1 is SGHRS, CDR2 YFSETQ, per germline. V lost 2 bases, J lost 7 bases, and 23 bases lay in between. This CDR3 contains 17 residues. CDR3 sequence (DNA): TGCGCCAGCAGCTTAGCCCTTTCTCCCCCAGGGGTGAATACGCAGTATTTT. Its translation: CASSLALSPPGVNTQYF.

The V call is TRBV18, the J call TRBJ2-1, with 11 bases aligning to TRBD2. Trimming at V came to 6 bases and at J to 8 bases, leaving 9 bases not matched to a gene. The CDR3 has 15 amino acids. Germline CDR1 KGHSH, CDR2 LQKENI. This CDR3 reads CASSPTSGSWYEQFF. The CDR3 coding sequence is TGTGCCAGCTCGCCAACTAGCGGGAGTTGGTATGAGCAGTTCTTC.

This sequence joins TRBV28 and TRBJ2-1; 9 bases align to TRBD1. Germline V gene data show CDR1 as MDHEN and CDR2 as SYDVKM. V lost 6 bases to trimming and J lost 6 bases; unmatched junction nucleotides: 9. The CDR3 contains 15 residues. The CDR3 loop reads CASSVDRGRFNEQFF. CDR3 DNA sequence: TGTGCCAGCAGCGTTGACAGGGGGAGATTCAATGAGCAGTTCTTC.

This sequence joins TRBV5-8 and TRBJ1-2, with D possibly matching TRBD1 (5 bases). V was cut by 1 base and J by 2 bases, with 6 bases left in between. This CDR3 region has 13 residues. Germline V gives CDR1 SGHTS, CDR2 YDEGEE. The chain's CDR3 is CASSLYRNYGYTF. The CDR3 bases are TGTGCCAGCAGCTTGTACAGGAACTATGGCTACACCTTC.

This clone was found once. CDR3 region: CASSLDGTGSRAQHF. The CDR3 DNA reads TGTGCCAGCAGCTTAGACGGAACAGGATCCAGGGCCCAGCATTTT. V and J are TRBV7-2 and TRBJ1-5; possibly TRBD1 for D (5 bases). V was trimmed by 1 base and J by 11 bases, leaving 18 bases between them. Germline CDR1 is SGHTA and CDR2 is FQGNSA. The CDR3 totals 15 residues.

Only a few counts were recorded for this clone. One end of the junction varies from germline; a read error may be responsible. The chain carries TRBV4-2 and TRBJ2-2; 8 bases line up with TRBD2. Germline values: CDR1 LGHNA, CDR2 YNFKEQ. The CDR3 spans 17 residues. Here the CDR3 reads CASTQEGRAGVTGELFF. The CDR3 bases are TGTGCCAGCACCCAAGAGGGGCGAGCGGGAGTGACCGGGGAGCTGTTTTTT.

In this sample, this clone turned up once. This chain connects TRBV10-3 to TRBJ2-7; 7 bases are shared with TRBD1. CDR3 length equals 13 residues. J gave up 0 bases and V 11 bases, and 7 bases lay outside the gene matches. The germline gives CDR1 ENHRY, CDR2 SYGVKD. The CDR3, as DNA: TGTGCCTTTCGGACAGGCCTCTCCTACGAGCAGTACTTC. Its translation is CAFRTGLSYEQYF.

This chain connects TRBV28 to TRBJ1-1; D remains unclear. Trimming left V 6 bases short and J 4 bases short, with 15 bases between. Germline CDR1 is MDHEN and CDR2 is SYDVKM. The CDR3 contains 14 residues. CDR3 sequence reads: CASRTHSLVTEAFF. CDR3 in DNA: TGTGCCAGCAGAACCCACTCCCTGGTCACTGAAGCTTTCTTT. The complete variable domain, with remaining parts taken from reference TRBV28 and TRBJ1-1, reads DVKVTQSSRYLVKRTGEKVFLECVQDMDHENMFWYRQDPGLGLRLIYFSYDVKMKEKGDIPEGYSVSREKKERFSLILESASTNQTSMYLCASRTHSLVTEAFFGQGTRLTVV.

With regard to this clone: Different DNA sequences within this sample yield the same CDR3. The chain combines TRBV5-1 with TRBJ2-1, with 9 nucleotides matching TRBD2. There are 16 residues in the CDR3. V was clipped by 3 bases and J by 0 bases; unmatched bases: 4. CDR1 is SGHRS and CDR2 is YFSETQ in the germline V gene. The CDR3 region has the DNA TGCGCCAGCAGCTCGGGACTAGCAGACTCCTACAATGAGCAGTTCTTC. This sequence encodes CASSSGLADSYNEQFF.

CDR3 residues: CASSLVTGFRYNEQFF. DNA for the CDR3: TGCGCCAGCAGCTTGGTGACAGGGTTTAGGTACAATGAGCAGTTCTTC. This sequence joins TRBV5-1 and TRBJ2-1, with 7 bases lining up with TRBD1. Germline values: CDR1 SGHRS, CDR2 YFSETQ. The CDR3 runs to 16 residues. Germline trimming cut 0 bases from V and 4 bases from J; bases unmatched to any gene: 7.

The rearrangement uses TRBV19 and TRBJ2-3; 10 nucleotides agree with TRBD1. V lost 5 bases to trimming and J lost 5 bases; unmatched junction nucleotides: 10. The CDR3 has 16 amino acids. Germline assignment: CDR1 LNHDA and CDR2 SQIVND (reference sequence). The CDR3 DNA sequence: TGTGCCAGTAGTCCGGAGGACAGGGGGACCGGAGATACGCAGTATTTT. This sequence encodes CASSPEDRGTGDTQYF.